This passage covers 5 T cell receptor beta chains from one sample sequenced in a study of blood T cell repertoires in COVID-19. Sequencing used immunoSEQ multiplex PCR; TCRdb keeps in-frame clones, though not all of them. The data show approximately 210,000 clones, 70% to 90% seen once. Sequencing was done on a sample of PBMCs or T cells enriched from blood (not recorded which). These receptors were obtained from a woman in her 50s with acute COVID-19.

This sequence joins TRBV18 and TRBJ1-1; TRBD1 matches at 7 bases. There are 16 residues in the CDR3. V shed 0 bases, J shed 6 bases, and the junction held 10 bases outside the gene matches. Germline values: CDR1 KGHSH, CDR2 LQKENI. As DNA, the CDR3 is TGTGCCAGCTCACCACCGTCTGAGGGGGCCGGGGCTGAAGCTTTCTTT. Protein product: CASSPPSEGAGAEAFF.

The J gene is TRBJ1-2, the V gene TRBV20-1; possible D gene TRBD1, 5 bases. The germline V gene encodes CDR1 DFQATT and CDR2 SNEGSKA (reference sequence). This CDR3 has 11 amino acids. Trimming took off 6 bases at V and 4 bases at J, with 9 bases between the two ends. The CDR3 bases are TGCAGTGCCAGGGTTACCTATGGCTACACCTTC. Its translation is CSARVTYGYTF.

A remark on this clone: At the DNA level, this CDR3 is encoded by other sequences in the same sample as well. V usage is TRBV7-3 and J usage is TRBJ2-5, with 12 nucleotides matching TRBD2. V gave up 6 bases and J gave up 4 bases; unmatched junction bases: 3. Germline CDR1 reads SGHTA; CDR2 reads FQGTGA. This CDR3 spans 14 amino acids. CDR3 loop: CASSLAGGGETQYF. The DNA of the CDR3 is TGTGCCAGCAGTCTAGCGGGAGGGGGAGAGACCCAGTACTTC.

This chain uses TRBV28 with TRBJ2-1, with a possible D match to TRBD1 (5 bases). V was cut by 6 bases and J by 0 bases, with 12 bases left in between. The CDR3 totals 15 residues. In germline, CDR1 is MDHEN, CDR2 SYDVKM. The DNA for the CDR3 is TGTGCCAGCAGCTATAGGGGCAGCTCCTACAATGAGCAGTTCTTC. Its protein product is CASSYRGSSYNEQFF.

V usage is TRBV18 and J usage is TRBJ2-1, with 7 bases identical to TRBD1. CDR1 is KGHSH, CDR2 LQKENI, per germline. The CDR3 is 17 residues long. Unmatched junction bases numbered 11, after V lost 6 bases and J lost 0 bases. The CDR3 reads CASSDTGAPSSYNEQFF. The DNA for the CDR3 is TGTGCCAGCTCGGACACAGGGGCCCCAAGCTCCTACAATGAGCAGTTCTTC. Variable domain in full (rest from reference TRBV18 and TRBJ2-1): NAGVMQNPRHLVRRRGQEARLRCSPMKGHSHVYWYRQLPEEGLKFMVYLQKENIIDESGMPKERFSAEFPKEGPSILRIQQVVRGDSAAYFCASSDTGAPSSYNEQFFGPGTRLTVL.